The rows below give T cell receptor beta chains drawn from one sample of a study of cytomegalovirus exposure and HLA in healthy donors. Generated by immunoSEQ multiplex PCR, the TCRdb table keeps only in-frame clones and is missing some. The table has some 150,000 clones, roughly 80% seen once. Sequenced sample: PBMCs. These receptors were obtained from a woman aged 25 to 45 in good health and CMV-seronegative. The CDR3 runs from the conserved cysteine through the conserved F or W. Expanded clones are given a class, and other clones once, few, many or no size at all.

j_call clone_size v_call cdr3_aa
TRBJ2-1 - TRBV7-9 CASSSVTSGGAKGEQFF
TRBJ1-6 - TRBV19 CASAGTATLSYNSPLHF
TRBJ2-7 - TRBV7-2 CASSLDRDIRTYEQYF
TRBJ1-4 - TRBV7-9 CASSREASSNEKLFF
TRBJ1-4 once TRBV18 CASHTGQDEKLFF
TRBJ2-5 - TRBV7-2 CASSLAGGPETQYF
TRBJ2-5 once TRBV28 CASSVTGAETQYF
TRBJ2-1 - TRBV11-2 CASSLELAGDNEQFF
TRBJ2-7 - TRBV6-1 CASRDTGGYEQYF
TRBJ1-1 - TRBV5-1 CASSFRTSGSTEAFF
TRBJ1-5 - TRBV2 CASSEVDRAQPQHF
TRBJ1-1 few TRBV29-1 CSAMTPSSFTEAFF
TRBJ2-3 once TRBV9 CASSVTQKDTQYF
TRBJ1-4 - TRBV18 CASSPLTGTNEKLFF
TRBJ2-7 - TRBV7-3 CASRSTGSYEQYF
TRBJ2-7 - TRBV13 CASSFRAPPTEQYF
TRBJ2-3 once TRBV9 CASSRSAGGNTDTQYF
TRBJ2-2 - TRBV11-2 CASSLRVGELFF
TRBJ2-1 - TRBV9 CASSVAGLAAVNEQFF
TRBJ1-5 few TRBV2 CASSEGSRAQPQHF
TRBJ2-5 once TRBV5-1 CASSLDRGETQYF
TRBJ1-5 - TRBV7-9 CASSRGQGNQPQHF
TRBJ2-5 - TRBV27 CASSPLALGETQYF
TRBJ2-1 - TRBV30 CAWRRAGGLFSYNEQFF
TRBJ2-5 - TRBV7-7 CASSPGTSGRPRETQYF
TRBJ2-1 - TRBV19 CASTSGTGSYNEQFF
TRBJ2-7 - TRBV6-6 CASSYGSDRDYEQYF
TRBJ1-3 - TRBV2 CASRAPTGTGNTIYF
TRBJ2-1 - TRBV19 CASSDIYRPSDYNEQFF
TRBJ2-3 - TRBV5-1 CASSLDDRGLAADTQYF
TRBJ1-4 - TRBV7-8 CASSTDRGKLFF
TRBJ1-1 - TRBV7-3 CASSKQGQDTEAFF
TRBJ2-1 - TRBV4-1 CASSPVHIPEQFF
TRBJ1-2 few TRBV6-6 CASSSDRAGYTF
TRBJ2-6 - TRBV7-2 CASSLEAGAGVNVLTF
TRBJ2-7 - TRBV30 CALVQSRGSRYF
TRBJ2-7 - TRBV4-1 CASSQAQLAGAYEQYF
TRBJ2-1 - TRBV5-5 CASSPTGGSYNEQFF
TRBJ2-5 - TRBV4-1 CASSQVPGDQETQYF
TRBJ2-3 - TRBV5-8 CASRRQKQGSDTQYF
TRBJ1-1 - TRBV30 CAWSPRGNTEAFF
TRBJ2-7 few TRBV5-4 CASSATGQYEQYF
TRBJ2-4 - TRBV7-2 CASSLSPLLRGAYF
TRBJ2-3 - TRBV2 CASSDSSADTQYF
TRBJ1-2 - TRBV6-6 CASSKTTPFRGGYTF
TRBJ2-7 - TRBV10-2 CASSVGTGGSYEQYF
TRBJ2-7 few TRBV5-6 CASSALAGYDYEQYF
TRBJ1-3 - TRBV19 CASSPRRANAAGNTIYF
TRBJ1-3 once TRBV7-2 CASSLGVGAGGYRNTIYF
TRBJ2-4 once TRBV2 CASSGGDRELAKNIQYF
TRBJ2-7 - TRBV5-1 CASSSYPGQHSYEQYF
TRBJ2-1 - TRBV7-6 CASSLGAEQFF
TRBJ1-1 - TRBV7-3 CASSFGPGRGTEAFF
TRBJ1-1 - TRBV5-4 CASSFPSDTEAFF
TRBJ2-2 - TRBV7-8 CASSPRTSENTGELFF
TRBJ1-1 few TRBV4-1 CASSKGQDRGLTEAFF
TRBJ1-2 - TRBV2 CASSLTGTNYGYTF